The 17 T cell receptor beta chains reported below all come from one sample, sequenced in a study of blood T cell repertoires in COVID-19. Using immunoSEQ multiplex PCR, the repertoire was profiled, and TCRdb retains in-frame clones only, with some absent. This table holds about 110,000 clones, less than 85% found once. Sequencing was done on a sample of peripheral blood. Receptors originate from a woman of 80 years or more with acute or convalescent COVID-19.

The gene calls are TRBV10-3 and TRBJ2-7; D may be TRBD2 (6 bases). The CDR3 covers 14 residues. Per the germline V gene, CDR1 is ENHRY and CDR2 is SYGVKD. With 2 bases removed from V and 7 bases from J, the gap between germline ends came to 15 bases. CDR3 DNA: TGTGCCATCAGTGAGGGGACTGGACGTGGGGAGCAGTACTTC. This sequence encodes CAISEGTGRGEQYF.

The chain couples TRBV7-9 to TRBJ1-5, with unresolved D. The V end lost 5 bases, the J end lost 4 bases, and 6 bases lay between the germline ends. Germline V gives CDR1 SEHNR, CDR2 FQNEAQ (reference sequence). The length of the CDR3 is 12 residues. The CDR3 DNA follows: TGTGCCAGCAGCCAGGATAATCAGCCCCAGCATTTT. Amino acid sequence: CASSQDNQPQHF.

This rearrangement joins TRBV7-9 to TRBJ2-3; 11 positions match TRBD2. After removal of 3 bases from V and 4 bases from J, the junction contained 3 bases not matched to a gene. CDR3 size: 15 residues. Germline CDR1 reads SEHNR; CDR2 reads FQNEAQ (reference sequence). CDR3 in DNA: TGTGCCAGCAGCTTCATAGCGGGGGGGGCAGATACGCAGTATTTT. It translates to CASSFIAGGADTQYF.

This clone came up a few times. In DNA form, the CDR3 reads TGTGCCAGCAGTTTCGGACAGGCTAATTCACCCCTCCACTTT. Protein: CASSFGQANSPLHF. The V call is TRBV28, the J call TRBJ1-6; 7 positions match TRBD1. The CDR3 loop spans 14 amino acids. Germline CDR1 is MDHEN and CDR2 is SYDVKM. V lost 3 bases and J lost 6; bases outside the gene matches: 2.

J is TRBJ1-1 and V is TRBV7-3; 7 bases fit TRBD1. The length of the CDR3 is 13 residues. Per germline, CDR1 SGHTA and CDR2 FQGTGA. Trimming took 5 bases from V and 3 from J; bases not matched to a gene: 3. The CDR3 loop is CASSPQGDTEAFF. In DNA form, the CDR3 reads TGTGCCAGCAGCCCCCAGGGGGACACTGAAGCTTTCTTT.

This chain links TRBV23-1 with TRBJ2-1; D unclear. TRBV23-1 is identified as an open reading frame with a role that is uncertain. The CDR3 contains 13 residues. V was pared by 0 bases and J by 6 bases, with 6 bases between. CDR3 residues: CASSQSPGNEQFF. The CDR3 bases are TGCGCCAGCAGTCAATCGCCGGGCAATGAGCAGTTCTTC.

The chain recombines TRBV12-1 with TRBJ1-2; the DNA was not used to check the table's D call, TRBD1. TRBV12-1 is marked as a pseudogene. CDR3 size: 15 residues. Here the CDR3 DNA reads TGTGCCAGCAGCTTTGGAGGGCAGGGGTATTGCGGCTACACCTTC. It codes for CASSFGGQGYCGYTF.

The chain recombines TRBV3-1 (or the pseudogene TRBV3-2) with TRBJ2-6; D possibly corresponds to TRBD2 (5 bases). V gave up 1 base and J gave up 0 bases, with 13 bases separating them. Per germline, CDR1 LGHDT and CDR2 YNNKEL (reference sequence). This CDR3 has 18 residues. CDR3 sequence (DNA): TGTGCCAGCAGCCAAGCCCTGAGGGTGATCTCTGGGGCCAACGTCCTGACTTTC. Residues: CASSQALRVISGANVLTF.

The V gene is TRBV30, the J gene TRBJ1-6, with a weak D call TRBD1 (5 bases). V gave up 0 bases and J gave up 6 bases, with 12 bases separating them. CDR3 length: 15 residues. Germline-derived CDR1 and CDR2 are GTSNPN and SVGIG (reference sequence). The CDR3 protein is CAWSVRMGPNSPLHF. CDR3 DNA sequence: TGTGCCTGGAGTGTCCGGATGGGGCCTAATTCACCCCTCCACTTT.

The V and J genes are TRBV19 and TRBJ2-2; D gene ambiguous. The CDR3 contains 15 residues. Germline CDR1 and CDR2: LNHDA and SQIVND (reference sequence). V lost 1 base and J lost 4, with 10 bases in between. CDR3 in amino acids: CASSIAVAATGELFF. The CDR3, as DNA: TGTGCCAGTAGTATAGCCGTGGCGGCCACCGGGGAGCTGTTTTTT.

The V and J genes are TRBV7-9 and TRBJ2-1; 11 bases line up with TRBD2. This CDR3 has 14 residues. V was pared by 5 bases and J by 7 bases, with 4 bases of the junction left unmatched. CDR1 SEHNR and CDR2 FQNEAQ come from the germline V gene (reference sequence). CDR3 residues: CASSQLAGANEQFF. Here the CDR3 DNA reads TGTGCCAGCAGCCAACTAGCGGGGGCTAATGAGCAGTTCTTC. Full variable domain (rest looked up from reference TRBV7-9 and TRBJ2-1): DTGVSQNPRHKITKRGQNVTFRCDPISEHNRLYWYRQTLGQGPEFLTYFQNEAQLEKSRLLSDRFSAERPKGSFSTLEIQRTEQGDSAMYLCASSQLAGANEQFFGPGTRLTVL.

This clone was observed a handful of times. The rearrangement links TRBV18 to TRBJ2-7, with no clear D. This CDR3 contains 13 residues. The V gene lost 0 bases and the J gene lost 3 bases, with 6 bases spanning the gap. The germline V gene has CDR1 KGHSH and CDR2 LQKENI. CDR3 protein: CASSPPLSYEQYF. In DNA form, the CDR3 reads TGTGCCAGCTCACCACCTCTCAGCTACGAGCAGTACTTC.

The CDR3, as DNA: TGTGCCAGTGGACTAGCGGGACGCTCCTACAATGAGCAGTTCTTC. It yields the protein CASGLAGRSYNEQFF. The chain couples TRBV27 to TRBJ2-1; 12 bases match TRBD2. CDR1 is MNHEY and CDR2 is SMNVEV in the germline V gene (reference sequence). This CDR3 comprises 15 residues. V lost 9 bases to trimming and J lost 0 bases; unmatched junction nucleotides: 3.

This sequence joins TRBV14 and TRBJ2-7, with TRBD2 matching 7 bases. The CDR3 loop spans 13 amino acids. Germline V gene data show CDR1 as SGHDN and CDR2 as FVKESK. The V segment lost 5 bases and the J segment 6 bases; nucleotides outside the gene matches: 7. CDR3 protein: CASSVGTTGEQYF. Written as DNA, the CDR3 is TGTGCCAGCAGCGTGGGGACTACGGGCGAGCAGTACTTC.

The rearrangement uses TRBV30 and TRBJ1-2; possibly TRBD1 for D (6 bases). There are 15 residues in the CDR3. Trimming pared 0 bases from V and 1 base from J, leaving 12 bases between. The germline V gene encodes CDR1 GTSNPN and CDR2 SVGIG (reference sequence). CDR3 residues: CAWSVSGAVNYGYTF. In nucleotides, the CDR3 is TGTGCCTGGAGTGTATCAGGGGCCGTTAACTATGGCTACACCTTC. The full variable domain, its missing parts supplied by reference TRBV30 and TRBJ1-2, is SQTIHQWPATLVQPVGSPLSLECTVEGTSNPNLYWYRQAAGRGLQLLFYSVGIGQISSEVPQNLSASRPQDRQFILSSKKLLLSDSGFYLCAWSVSGAVNYGYTFGSGTRLTVV.

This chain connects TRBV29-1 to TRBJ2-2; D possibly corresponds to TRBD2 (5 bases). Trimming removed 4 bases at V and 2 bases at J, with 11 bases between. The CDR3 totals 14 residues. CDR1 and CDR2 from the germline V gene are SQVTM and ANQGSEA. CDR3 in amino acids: CSVVVDYNTGELFF. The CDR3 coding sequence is TGCAGCGTTGTGGTTGACTATAACACCGGGGAGCTGTTTTTT.

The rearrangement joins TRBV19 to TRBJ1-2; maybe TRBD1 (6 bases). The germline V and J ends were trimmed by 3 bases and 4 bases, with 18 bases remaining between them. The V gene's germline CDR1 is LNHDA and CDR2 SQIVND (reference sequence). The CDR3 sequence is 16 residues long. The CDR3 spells CASSMAGEQHFYGYTF. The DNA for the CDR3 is TGTGCCAGTAGTATGGCAGGGGAGCAACATTTCTATGGCTACACCTTC.